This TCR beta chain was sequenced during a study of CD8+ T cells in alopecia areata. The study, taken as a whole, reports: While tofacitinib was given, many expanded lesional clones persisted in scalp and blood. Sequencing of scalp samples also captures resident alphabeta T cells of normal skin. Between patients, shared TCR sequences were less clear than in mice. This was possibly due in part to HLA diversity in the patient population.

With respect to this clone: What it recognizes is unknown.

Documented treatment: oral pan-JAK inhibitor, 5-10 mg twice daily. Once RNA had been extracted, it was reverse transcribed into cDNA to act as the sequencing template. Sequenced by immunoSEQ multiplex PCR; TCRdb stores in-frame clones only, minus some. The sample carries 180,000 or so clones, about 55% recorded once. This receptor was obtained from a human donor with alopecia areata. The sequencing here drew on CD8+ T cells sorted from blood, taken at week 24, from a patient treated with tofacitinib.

CDR3 sequence reads: CASSSTGTPGYGYTF. The CDR3 DNA sequence: TGTGCCAGCAGCTCGACAGGGACACCGGGCTATGGCTACACCTTC. The J gene is TRBJ1-2, the V gene TRBV5-4; 7 bases align to TRBD1. Germline assignment: CDR1 SGHNT and CDR2 YYREEE (reference sequence). This CDR3 has 15 amino acids. J was trimmed by 4 bases and V by 3 bases; bases with no gene match: 9. Filled out from reference TRBV5-4 and TRBJ1-2, the complete variable domain reads ETGVTQSPTHLIKTRGQQVTLRCSSQSGHNTVSWYQQALGQGPQFIFQYYREEENGRGNFPPRFSGLQFPNYSSELNVNALELDDSALYLCASSSTGTPGYGYTFGSGTRLTVV.